This TCR beta chain is from a study of blood T cell repertoires in COVID-19. Study in general: Samples taken during acute and convalescent COVID-19 were collected in the United States, Italy and Spain.

Per the original methods: Nucleated cell counts were estimated from reference gene primer amplification. Assay used: immunoSEQ multiplex PCR; TCRdb lists only in-frame clones, some missing. The DNA was the basis for D and trimming; V, J and clone size are from that table. The table shows 65,000 to 90,000 clones, with nearly 85% occurring only once. This CDR3 comprises 15 residues. CDR1 SGHRS and CDR2 YFSETQ come from the germline V gene. J gave up 6 bases and V 3 bases, and 6 bases lay outside the gene matches. V gene TRBV5-1 combines with J gene TRBJ2-3; 11 bases line up with TRBD2. The sequence derives from a woman of 80 years or more with acute or convalescent COVID-19. Sample: peripheral blood. The CDR3 nucleotides read TGCGCCAGCAGCTCACTAGCGGGAGAGGGTGATACGCAGTATTTT. Protein product: CASSSLAGEGDTQYF.